This T cell receptor (beta chain) comes out of a study of T cells in women clearing cervical HPV infection. Study observations and caveats: CIN3+ cases had significantly higher TCR repertoire richness than controls, but evenness did not differ.

For this clone: Its target is unknown. The read terminates 3 residues ahead of where the CDR3 ends, so the germline J gene completes it.

The germline V gene encodes CDR1 SGHRS and CDR2 YFSETQ. This CDR3 contains 14 residues. Profiling relied on immunoSEQ multiplex PCR, and the TCRdb table lists in-frame clones only, not all of them. This sample's table reports 10,000 to 15,000 clones. The chain employs TRBV5-1 and TRBJ2-2; D is unresolved. Input material: blood buffy coat. This TCR was sampled from a woman aged 18 to 75 with a cervical HPV16 infection that either progressed to CIN3+ or cleared (not recorded which). The covered CDR3 bases are TGCGCCAGCAGCGTCGGGTCCCTCCTTGAAAAG. Translation gives CASSVGSLLEK. The full CDR3 sequence reads CASSVGSLLEKLFF.